This TCR beta chain derives from a study of blood T cell repertoires in COVID-19. The overall study: Samples taken during acute and convalescent COVID-19 were collected in the United States, Italy and Spain.

The study recruited people aged 18 to 89 years across about 25 US areas. Clinical histories supplied by participants themselves formed the basis of cohort assignment. Per the original data handling: Reference gene primer amplification gave estimated nucleated cell counts. Sequenced by immunoSEQ multiplex PCR; TCRdb stores in-frame clones only, minus some. The V and J calls and clone size come from that table; D and trimming were worked out from the DNA. The sample lists about 430,000 clones, 88% seen once, with approximately 1% in the top ten. Germline CDR1 and CDR2: GTSNPN and SVGIG (reference sequence). Trimming at V came to 1 base and at J to 7 bases, leaving 4 bases not matched to a gene. This CDR3 is built from 13 residues.

The sample consisted of PBMCs or T cells enriched from blood (not recorded which). V usage is TRBV30 and J usage is TRBJ1-5; 7 nucleotides line up with TRBD1. The TCR comes from a woman aged 25 to 39 with acute COVID-19. The CDR3 coding sequence is TGTGCCTGGAGTGGACAGGGAATACAGCCCCAGCATTTT. It codes for CAWSGQGIQPQHF.